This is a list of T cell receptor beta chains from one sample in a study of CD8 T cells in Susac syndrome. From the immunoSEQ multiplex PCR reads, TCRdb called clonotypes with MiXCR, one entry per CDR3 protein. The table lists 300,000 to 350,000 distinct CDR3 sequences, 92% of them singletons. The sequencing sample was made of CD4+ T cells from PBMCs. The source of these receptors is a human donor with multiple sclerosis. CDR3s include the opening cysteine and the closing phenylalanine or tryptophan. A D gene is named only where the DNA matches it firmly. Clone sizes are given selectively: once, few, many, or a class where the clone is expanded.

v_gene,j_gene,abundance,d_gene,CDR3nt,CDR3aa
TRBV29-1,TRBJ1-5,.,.,TGCAGCGTTGCCCCGGCCCCGGGCAATCAGCCCCAGCATTTT,CSVAPAPGNQPQHF
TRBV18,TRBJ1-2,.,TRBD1,TGTGCCAGCTCACCACCGTCCGGGACAGGGGGCTATGGCTACACCTTC,CASSPPSGTGGYGYTF
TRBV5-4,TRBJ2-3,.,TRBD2,TGTGCCAGCAGCTCCCAAGGGAGACTAGCGGATTTGACAGATACGCAGTATTTT,CASSSQGRLADLTDTQYF
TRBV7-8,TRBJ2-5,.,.,TGTGCCAGCAGCTTAGCGGTCTTGGGGACGGGCCGACTGAGGACCCAGTACTTC,CASSLAVLGTGRLRTQYF
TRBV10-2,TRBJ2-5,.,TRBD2,TGCGCCAGAGGGGTAGGGAGCGGGGGGGCAGGGGAGACCCAGTACTTC,CARGVGSGGAGETQYF
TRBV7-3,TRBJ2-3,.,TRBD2,TGTGCCAGCAGCTTCCCCGGACTAGCGGGGCCCACAGATACGCAGTATTTT,CASSFPGLAGPTDTQYF
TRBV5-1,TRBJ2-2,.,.,TGCGCCAGCAGCTTGACGACCACGAACACCGGGGAGCTGTTTTTT,CASSLTTTNTGELFF
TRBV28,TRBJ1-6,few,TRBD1,TGTGCCAGCAGTTTTAACAAGGGGGCTTCACCCCTCCACTTT,CASSFNKGASPLHF
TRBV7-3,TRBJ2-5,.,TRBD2,TGTGCCAGCAGCTTAAACGGGGGGGCCAGATCCCAAGAGACCCAGTACTTC,CASSLNGGARSQETQYF
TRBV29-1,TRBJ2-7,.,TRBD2,TGCAGCGTTGTTCCTCTAGCGGGCCAGCAGTACTTC,CSVVPLAGQQYF
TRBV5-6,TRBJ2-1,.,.,TGTGCCAGCATCGACTCACCAACCTACAATGAGCAGTTCTTC,CASIDSPTYNEQFF
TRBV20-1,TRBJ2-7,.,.,TGCAGTGCTAGTGCGGGGGCGGGGAACCTCTACGAGCAGTACTTC,CSASAGAGNLYEQYF
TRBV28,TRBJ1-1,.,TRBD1,TGTGCCAGCAGTATGCGGGACAGGGCGAGGAACACTGAAGCTTTCTTT,CASSMRDRARNTEAFF
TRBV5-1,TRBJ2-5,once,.,TGCGCCAGCAGCTTGACGGCGGGGTACAGGGAGACCCAGTACTTC,CASSLTAGYRETQYF
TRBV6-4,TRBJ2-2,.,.,TGTGCCAGCAGCCGCGAAGCTACAGGGTGGCCCACCGGGGAGCTGTTTTTT,CASSREATGWPTGELFF
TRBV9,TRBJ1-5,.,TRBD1,TGTGCCAGCAGTGCCGGGACAGGGGGTTATCAGCCCCAGCATTTT,CASSAGTGGYQPQHF
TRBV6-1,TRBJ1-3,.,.,TGTGCCAGCAGTGCCAAGGGGGGGAGAGAGGGAAACACCATATATTTT,CASSAKGGREGNTIYF
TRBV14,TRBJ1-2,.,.,TGTGCCAGCAGCCAAGAGCGTAGGGGCTATGGCTACACCTTC,CASSQERRGYGYTF
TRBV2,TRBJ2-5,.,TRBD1,TGTGCCAGCAGTCCTATTAGGGGGCCACAAGAGACCCAGTACTTC,CASSPIRGPQETQYF
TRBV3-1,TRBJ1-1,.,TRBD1,TGTGCCAGCAGCCAACAAACAGGGGGCACTGAAGCTTTCTTT,CASSQQTGGTEAFF
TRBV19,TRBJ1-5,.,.,TGTGCCAGTAGACAACAGGGTTCGGGCAATCAGCCCCAGCATTTT,CASRQQGSGNQPQHF
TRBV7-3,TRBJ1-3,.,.,TGTGCCAGCAGCTCGCCCCCCAGGGACACTGGCGGTACCATATATTTT,CASSSPPRDTGGTIYF
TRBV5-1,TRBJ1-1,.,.,TGCGCCAGCAGCTTGGTACCGCGGCGGACTGAAGCTTTCTTT,CASSLVPRRTEAFF